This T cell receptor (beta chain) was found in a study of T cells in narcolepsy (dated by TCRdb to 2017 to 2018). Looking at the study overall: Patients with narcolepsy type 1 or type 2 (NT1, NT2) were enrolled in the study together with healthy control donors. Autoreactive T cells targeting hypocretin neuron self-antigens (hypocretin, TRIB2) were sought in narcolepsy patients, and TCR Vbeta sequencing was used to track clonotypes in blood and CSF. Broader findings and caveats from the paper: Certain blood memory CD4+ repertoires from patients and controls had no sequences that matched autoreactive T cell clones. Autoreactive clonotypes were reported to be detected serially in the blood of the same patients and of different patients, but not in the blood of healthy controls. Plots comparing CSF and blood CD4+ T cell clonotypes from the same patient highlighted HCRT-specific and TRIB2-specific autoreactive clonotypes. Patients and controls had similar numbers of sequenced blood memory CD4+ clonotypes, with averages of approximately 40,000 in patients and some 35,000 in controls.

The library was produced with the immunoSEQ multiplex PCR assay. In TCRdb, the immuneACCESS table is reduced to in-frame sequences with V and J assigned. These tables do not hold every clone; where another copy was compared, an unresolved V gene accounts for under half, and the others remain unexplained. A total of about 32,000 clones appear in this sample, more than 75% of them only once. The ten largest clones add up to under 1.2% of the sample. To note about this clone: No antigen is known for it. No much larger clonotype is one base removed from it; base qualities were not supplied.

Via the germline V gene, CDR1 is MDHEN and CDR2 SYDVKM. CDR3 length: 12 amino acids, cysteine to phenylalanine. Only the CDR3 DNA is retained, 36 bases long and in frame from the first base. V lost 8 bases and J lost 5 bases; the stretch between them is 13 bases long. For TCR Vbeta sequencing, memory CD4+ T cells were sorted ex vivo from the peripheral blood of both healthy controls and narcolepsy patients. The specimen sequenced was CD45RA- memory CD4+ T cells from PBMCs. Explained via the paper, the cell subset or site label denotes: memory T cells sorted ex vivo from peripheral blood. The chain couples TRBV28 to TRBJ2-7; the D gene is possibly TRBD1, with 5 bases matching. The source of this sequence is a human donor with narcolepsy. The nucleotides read TGTGCCAGCTTCACTCACAGGAACGAGCAGTACTTC. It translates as CASFTHRNEQYF.